These T cell receptor beta chains were read from a single sample in a study of cytomegalovirus exposure and HLA in healthy donors. The assay was immunoSEQ multiplex PCR, and TCRdb's table has in-frame clones only and misses some. This sample has fewer than 150,000 clones, with about 91% found just once. The specimen was PBMCs. Receptors were obtained from a man aged 18-30 years in good health and CMV-seronegative. CDR3s include the opening cysteine and the closing phenylalanine or tryptophan. D genes are given only for firm matches.

v_call: TRBV4-1; d_call: .; j_call: TRBJ1-5; cdr3_length: 16; cdr3_aa: CASSQPPMGGNQPQHF; cdr3_nt: TGCGCCAGCAGCCAACCCCCAATGGGAGGTAATCAGCCCCAGCATTTT
v_call: TRBV5-1; d_call: TRBD2; j_call: TRBJ2-2; cdr3_length: 16; cdr3_aa: CASSVGTSGLGGELFF; cdr3_nt: TGCGCCAGCAGCGTGGGGACTAGCGGGCTTGGCGGGGAGCTGTTTTTT
v_call: TRBV11-2; d_call: TRBD2; j_call: TRBJ2-3; cdr3_length: 17; cdr3_aa: CASSLVVLAGTTDTQYF; cdr3_nt: TGTGCCAGCAGCTTAGTAGTACTAGCGGGTACCACAGATACGCAGTATTTT
v_call: TRBV6-5; d_call: TRBD2; j_call: TRBJ2-1; cdr3_length: 14; cdr3_aa: CASSPGTSGNEQFF; cdr3_nt: TGTGCCAGCAGTCCCGGGACTAGCGGTAATGAGCAGTTCTTC
v_call: TRBV6-6; d_call: .; j_call: TRBJ1-5; cdr3_length: 15; cdr3_aa: CASSRDKTDSQPQHF; cdr3_nt: TGTGCCAGCAGTCGAGACAAGACAGACTCTCAGCCCCAGCATTTT
v_call: TRBV30; d_call: TRBD2; j_call: TRBJ2-3; cdr3_length: 11; cdr3_aa: CAWSRGGAQYF; cdr3_nt: TGTGCCTGGAGTCGGGGAGGGGCGCAGTATTTT
v_call: TRBV7-2; d_call: TRBD2; j_call: TRBJ2-1; cdr3_length: 14; cdr3_aa: CASSFLAAYNEQFF; cdr3_nt: TGTGCCAGCAGCTTTCTAGCGGCCTACAATGAGCAGTTCTTC
v_call: TRBV20-1; d_call: TRBD1; j_call: TRBJ1-2; cdr3_length: 11; cdr3_aa: CSARQGDGYTF; cdr3_nt: TGCAGTGCTCGACAGGGTGATGGCTACACCTTC
v_call: TRBV4-3; d_call: .; j_call: TRBJ1-2; cdr3_length: 15; cdr3_aa: CASSPDSSSNYGYTF; cdr3_nt: TGCGCCAGCAGCCCGGACAGTTCCAGTAACTATGGCTACACCTTC
v_call: TRBV6-5; d_call: .; j_call: TRBJ2-3; cdr3_length: 12; cdr3_aa: CASSPERQRQYF; cdr3_nt: TGTGCCAGCAGTCCCGAGCGGCAGCGGCAGTATTTT
v_call: TRBV9; d_call: TRBD1; j_call: TRBJ1-2; cdr3_length: 18; cdr3_aa: CASSVGTGQGADLGGYTF; cdr3_nt: TGTGCCAGCAGCGTAGGAACGGGACAGGGGGCGGATCTAGGTGGCTACACCTTC
v_call: TRBV5-6; d_call: .; j_call: TRBJ2-2; cdr3_length: 15; cdr3_aa: CASSPRGWNTGELFF; cdr3_nt: TGTGCCAGCAGCCCCCGAGGGTGGAACACCGGGGAGCTGTTTTTT
v_call: TRBV30; d_call: TRBD1; j_call: TRBJ1-5; cdr3_length: 14; cdr3_aa: CAWSDGQGNQPQHF; cdr3_nt: TGTGCCTGGAGTGACGGACAGGGCAATCAGCCCCAGCATTTT
v_call: TRBV6-6; d_call: TRBD1; j_call: TRBJ1-2; cdr3_length: 15; cdr3_aa: CASIPGTDYNYGYTF; cdr3_nt: TGTGCCAGCATCCCCGGGACAGATTATAACTATGGCTACACCTTC
v_call: TRBV7-9; d_call: .; j_call: TRBJ1-1; cdr3_length: 13; cdr3_aa: CASSLDPDRGAFF; cdr3_nt: TGTGCCAGCAGCTTAGATCCGGACAGAGGAGCTTTCTTT
v_call: TRBV10-3; d_call: .; j_call: TRBJ1-5; cdr3_length: 13; cdr3_aa: CAIRPERNQPQHF; cdr3_nt: TGTGCCATCAGACCTGAGAGAAATCAGCCCCAGCATTTT
v_call: TRBV4-1; d_call: .; j_call: TRBJ2-7; cdr3_length: 13; cdr3_aa: CASSPTNLGEQYF; cdr3_nt: TGCGCCAGCAGCCCCACAAACCTAGGCGAGCAGTACTTC
v_call: TRBV27; d_call: TRBD1; j_call: TRBJ2-7; cdr3_length: 15; cdr3_aa: CASSIRPGQTYEQYF; cdr3_nt: TGTGCCAGCAGTATACGGCCGGGACAGACCTACGAGCAGTACTTC
v_call: TRBV6-5; d_call: TRBD1; j_call: TRBJ1-6; cdr3_length: 15; cdr3_aa: CASTKDRNRNSPLHF; cdr3_nt: TGTGCCAGCACCAAGGACAGGAATCGTAATTCACCCCTCCACTTT
v_call: TRBV5-1; d_call: .; j_call: TRBJ2-2; cdr3_length: 16; cdr3_aa: CASSLAFSTNTGELFF; cdr3_nt: TGCGCCAGCAGCTTGGCCTTTAGCACGAACACCGGGGAGCTGTTTTTT
v_call: TRBV18; d_call: TRBD1; j_call: TRBJ1-1; cdr3_length: 18; cdr3_aa: CASSPTLGTGGRNTEAFF; cdr3_nt: TGTGCCAGCTCACCTACCCTAGGGACAGGGGGTCGAAACACTGAAGCTTTCTTT
v_call: TRBV4-2; d_call: .; j_call: TRBJ2-7; cdr3_length: 15; cdr3_aa: CASSTSATPSYEQYF; cdr3_nt: TGTGCCAGCAGCACCAGCGCGACTCCATCCTACGAGCAGTACTTC
v_call: TRBV5-4; d_call: .; j_call: TRBJ1-1; cdr3_length: 14; cdr3_aa: CASSRRELNTEAFF; cdr3_nt: TGTGCCAGCAGCCGCCGGGAGCTGAACACTGAAGCTTTCTTT
v_call: TRBV28; d_call: .; j_call: TRBJ2-7; cdr3_length: 16; cdr3_aa: CASSSGVSLLTYEQYF; cdr3_nt: TGTGCCAGCAGTTCGGGGGTGAGTCTTTTAACCTACGAGCAGTACTTC
v_call: TRBV5-4; d_call: TRBD1; j_call: TRBJ2-7; cdr3_length: 14; cdr3_aa: CASSVQGGNGEQYF; cdr3_nt: TGTGCCAGCAGTGTACAGGGGGGTAACGGCGAGCAGTACTTC
v_call: TRBV6-5; d_call: TRBD1; j_call: TRBJ1-2; cdr3_length: 14; cdr3_aa: CASSSGTGNYGYTF; cdr3_nt: TGTGCCAGCAGTTCCGGGACAGGGAACTATGGCTACACCTTC
v_call: TRBV29-1; d_call: .; j_call: TRBJ2-1; cdr3_length: 16; cdr3_aa: CSVEENRVNPLNEQFF; cdr3_nt: TGCAGCGTTGAAGAAAACAGGGTAAATCCTTTAAATGAGCAGTTCTTC